The next 27 T cell receptor beta chains were all read from a single sample in a study of T cell repertoires in cytomegalovirus infection. TCRdb reprocessed the reads via MiXCR and lists one record per CDR3 protein. The sample includes a few hundred thousand distinct CDR3 sequences, about 13% of them seen just once. Sample: PBMCs. The receptors derive from a human donor in good health (CMV status not recorded). Some clones in this sample may be carry-over from other donors' samples.

This clonotype was detected ten times or more. This chain links TRBV7-2 with TRBJ2-4, with TRBD2 matching over 9 bases. V was clipped by 5 bases and J by 0 bases; unmatched bases: 2. The CDR3 runs 15 residues. CDR1 and CDR2 (germline): SGHTA, FQGNSA. CDR3 amino acids: CASSPSGTAKNIQYF. The CDR3 DNA follows: TGTGCCAGCAGCCCTAGCGGGACAGCCAAAAACATTCAGTACTTC.

This clonotype was detected ten times or more. J is TRBJ2-1 and V is TRBV6-2 or TRBV6-3; TRBD1 agrees at 7 bases. The CDR3 covers 15 residues. Trimming removed 2 bases from V and 10 bases from J; junction bases left unmatched: 11. Germline CDR1 reads MNHEY; CDR2 reads SVGEGT. The CDR3 here is CASSYTLTGQPEQFF. CDR3 nucleotides: TGTGCCAGCAGTTACACCCTGACAGGGCAACCCGAGCAGTTCTTC.

This clonotype was observed many times. The rearrangement joins TRBV7-2 to TRBJ2-7, with 12 positions matching TRBD2. V shed 3 bases and J 6 bases; nucleotides not matched to a gene: 3. The CDR3 loop spans 14 amino acids. Germline-derived CDR1 and CDR2 are SGHTA and FQGNSA. CDR3 in amino acids: CASSLTSGRSEQYF. The CDR3 coding sequence is TGTGCCAGCAGCTTGACTAGCGGGAGATCCGAGCAGTACTTC.

The CDR3 is CASSPPGDGYGYTF. Here the CDR3 DNA reads TGTGCCAGCAGCCCCCCAGGGGATGGGTATGGCTACACCTTC. The chain links TRBV5-8 to TRBJ1-2, with a tentative D call TRBD1 (6 bases). The CDR3 extends over 14 amino acids. V was trimmed by 4 bases and J by 5 bases, leaving 15 bases between them. The germline gives CDR1 SGHTS, CDR2 YDEGEE.

The gene calls are TRBV24-1 and TRBJ2-5; 9 bases align to TRBD1. J gave up 3 bases and V 3 bases, and 16 bases lay outside the gene matches. Germline CDR1 KGHDR, CDR2 SFDVKD. The CDR3 is 19 amino acids. The CDR3 DNA is TGTGCCACCAGTGATCAGCTACCGGGACAGGGTCTCTTGGAAGAGACCCAGTACTTC. This encodes CATSDQLPGQGLLEETQYF.

This clonotype appeared many times. The rearrangement uses TRBV28 and TRBJ2-7, with TRBD2 as a possible D gene (7 bases). V gave up 6 bases and J gave up 4 bases, with 13 bases separating them. There are 13 residues in the CDR3. Germline CDR1 MDHEN, CDR2 SYDVKM. For the CDR3, the DNA is TGTGCCAGCAGGAGTGGGGGGGCGTACGAGCAGTACTTC. Protein sequence: CASRSGGAYEQYF.

This clonotype has a count of ten or more. The CDR3 reads CASSASREQYF. CDR3 DNA: TGTGCCAGCAGTGCCTCTCGAGAGCAGTACTTC. The gene calls are TRBV6-2 or TRBV6-3 and TRBJ2-7; D gene uncertain. Germline V gene sequence: CDR1 MNHEY, CDR2 SVGEGT. Trimming pared 5 bases from V and 7 bases from J, leaving 9 bases between. The CDR3 runs to 11 residues.

This clonotype was counted at least ten times. The rearrangement uses TRBV11-2 and TRBJ2-7; TRBD2 matches at 8 bases. Unmatched junction bases numbered 13, after V lost 4 bases and J lost 2 bases. This CDR3 has 17 amino acids. Germline loops: CDR1 SGHAT, CDR2 FQNNGV. Written as DNA, the CDR3 is TGTGCCAGCAGCTCCCTTTCCGGGACTAGACTTACCTACGAGCAGTACTTC. Protein: CASSSLSGTRLTYEQYF.

The chain combines TRBV29-1 with TRBJ2-7; 7 nucleotides line up with TRBD1. CDR1 and CDR2 (germline): SQVTM, ANQGSEA. This CDR3 contains 12 residues. The V and J ends lost 6 bases and 5 bases, in that order; junction bases with no gene match: 7. The CDR3 region is CSVVTGTDEQYF. CDR3 nucleotides: TGCAGCGTCGTGACAGGGACGGACGAGCAGTACTTC.

The J gene is TRBJ2-7, the V gene TRBV4-3, with a weak D call TRBD1 (5 bases). Germline V gene sequence: CDR1 LGHNA, CDR2 YSLEER. V dropped 0 bases and J dropped 0 bases, with 9 bases sitting between them. CDR3 length equals 15 residues. CDR3 residues: CASSQDRQGSYEQYF. The CDR3 nucleotides read TGCGCCAGCAGCCAAGATCGGCAGGGCTCCTACGAGCAGTACTTC.

This clonotype was picked up a small number of times. The gene calls are TRBV6-5 and TRBJ2-2, with 7 bases that match TRBD2. Germline V gene data show CDR1 as MNHEY and CDR2 as SVGAGI. V lost 2 bases and J lost 8; bases outside the gene matches: 11. CDR3 size: 16 residues. DNA for the CDR3: TGTGCCAGCAGTTACGAGGCGGGAGCCACAGGAGGGGAGCTGTTTTTT. It yields the protein CASSYEAGATGGELFF.

The chain recombines TRBV2 with TRBJ1-2; 7 bases match TRBD1. This CDR3 is built from 13 residues. Germline V gives CDR1 SNHLY, CDR2 FYNNEI. The V gene end was trimmed by 6 bases and the J gene end by 4 bases; junction bases not matched to a gene: 5. CDR3 sequence (DNA): TGTGCCAGCAGAGAGACAGGGACCTATGGCTACACCTTC. The encoded protein is CASRETGTYGYTF.

This clonotype was found many times. This chain joins TRBV29-1 and TRBJ1-3; no reliable D call. The CDR3 length is 14 residues. Germline-derived CDR1 and CDR2 are SQVTM and ANQGSEA. Between the trimmed V and J ends, which lost 6 bases and 0 bases, there was a span of 12 bases. The CDR3 nucleotides read TGCAGCGTGCGACTGGGAGTCTCTGGAAACACCATATATTTT. Amino acids: CSVRLGVSGNTIYF.

The chain couples TRBV29-1 to TRBJ2-2; tentatively, D is TRBD2 (5 bases). The CDR3 extends over 12 amino acids. Trimming shortened V by 4 bases and J by 6 bases, and 9 bases separated the two germline ends. Germline-derived CDR1 and CDR2 are SQVTM and ANQGSEA. As DNA, the CDR3 is TGCAGCGTTGCCCCGAGGGCCGGGGAGCTGTTTTTT. This encodes CSVAPRAGELFF.

This clonotype was found many times. The genes are TRBV7-3 and TRBJ1-6; no firm D call. Deletions cut 2 bases from V and 5 bases from J, with 16 bases between. Germline CDR1 reads SGHTA; CDR2 reads FQGTGA. CDR3 length equals 17 residues. CDR3 amino acids: CASSLEETASDNSPLHF. The CDR3 DNA follows: TGTGCCAGCAGCTTAGAAGAAACCGCGTCTGATAATTCACCCCTCCACTTT.

This clonotype was counted many times. The chain carries TRBV7-8 and TRBJ2-1, with a weak D call TRBD1 (5 bases). Germline-derived CDR1 and CDR2 are SGHVS and FQNEAQ. V gave up 4 bases and J gave up 3 bases, with 10 bases separating them. CDR3 size: 14 residues. CDR3 sequence: CASSSPRGYNEQFF. DNA for the CDR3: TGTGCCAGCAGCTCACCTAGGGGCTACAATGAGCAGTTCTTC. The whole variable domain, filled in from reference TRBV7-8 and TRBJ2-1, reads GAGVSQSPRYKVAKRGQDVALRCDPISGHVSLFWYQQALGQGPEFLTYFQNEAQLDKSGLPSDRFFAERPEGSVSTLKIQRTQQEDSAVYLCASSSPRGYNEQFFGPGTRLTVL.

At least ten counts were recorded for this clonotype. This sequence joins TRBV5-1 and TRBJ1-1; TRBD1 agrees at 10 bases. This CDR3 contains 14 residues. The germline V gene has CDR1 SGHRS and CDR2 YFSETQ. After removal of 0 bases from V and 11 bases from J, the junction contained 7 bases not matched to a gene. The CDR3 protein is CASSLESGTGVAFF. DNA of the CDR3: TGCGCCAGCAGCTTGGAGAGTGGGACAGGGGTCGCTTTCTTT.

In its sample, this clonotype was seen many times. The chain is built from TRBV7-2 and TRBJ1-1, with D unresolved. Trimming pared 4 bases from V and 9 bases from J, leaving 12 bases between. The CDR3 consists of 12 residues. Germline-derived CDR1 and CDR2 are SGHTA and FQGNSA. The CDR3, as DNA: TGTGCCAGCAGCTCCGGGCCCCGCCAAGCTTTCTTT. Amino acids: CASSSGPRQAFF.

This clonotype was counted ten times or more. This rearrangement joins TRBV7-8 to TRBJ2-7; D is uncertain. CDR1 SGHVS and CDR2 FQNEAQ come from the germline V gene. The germline V and J ends were trimmed by 1 base and 0 bases, with 7 bases remaining between them. This CDR3 spans 14 amino acids. CDR3 loop: CASSLVTSSYEQYF. The CDR3 DNA follows: TGTGCCAGCAGCTTAGTGACATCCTCCTACGAGCAGTACTTC.

The chain carries TRBV6-1 and TRBJ2-1; either TRBD1 or TRBD2 may fit D (6 bases each). The CDR3 runs to 17 residues. With 6 bases removed from V and 3 bases from J, the gap between germline ends came to 21 bases. CDR1 and CDR2 from the germline V gene are MNHNS and SASEGT. The CDR3 DNA sequence: TGTGCCAGCAGCCGACGGCGAGGGGGAGGCAACTACAATGAGCAGTTCTTC. Its protein is CASSRRRGGGNYNEQFF.

This clonotype has only a few counts. The chain joins TRBV6-2 or TRBV6-3 to TRBJ2-1; 11 positions match TRBD2. The germline V gene encodes CDR1 MNHEY and CDR2 SVGEGT. The CDR3 contains 15 residues. The V and J ends lost 5 bases and 6 bases, in that order; junction bases with no gene match: 6. The CDR3 sequence is CASSGLAGPFNEQFF. In nucleotides, the CDR3 is TGTGCCAGCAGTGGACTAGCGGGTCCTTTCAATGAGCAGTTCTTC.

This clonotype was detected many times. This sequence joins TRBV7-2 and TRBJ2-5; TRBD2 matches 8 bases. V was pared by 6 bases and J by 2 bases, with 8 bases of the junction left unmatched. The CDR3 length is 15 residues. Germline-derived CDR1 and CDR2 are SGHTA and FQGNSA. CDR3: CASSIGLARQETQYF. DNA of the CDR3: TGTGCCAGCAGTATTGGACTAGCTAGGCAAGAGACCCAGTACTTC.

In the case of this clonotype: A much larger clone sits a single nucleotide away, making a read error possible. This sequence joins TRBV6-2 or TRBV6-3 and TRBJ1-5, with no clear D. Germline loops: CDR1 MNHEY, CDR2 SVGEGT. The CDR3 length is 14 residues. The CDR3 spells CVSSYIGSNQPQHF. The CDR3 bases are TGTGTCAGCAGTTACATCGGCAGCAATCAGCCCCAGCATTTT.

This clonotype was recorded many times. The chain is built from TRBV11-2 and TRBJ1-1; a weak D match, TRBD1 (6 bases). V was pared by 5 bases and J by 2 bases, with 21 bases between. Germline CDR1 is SGHAT and CDR2 is FQNNGV. The CDR3 runs 17 residues. In DNA, the CDR3 is TGTGCCAGCAGCCCCGGGGGGGCCCTTATAGTAAACACTGAAGCTTTCTTT. It specifies CASSPGGALIVNTEAFF.

The sample holds many counts of this clonotype. The gene calls are TRBV11-2 and TRBJ2-5, with D maybe TRBD1 (5 bases). Looked up from germline, CDR1 is SGHAT and CDR2 is FQNNGV. This CDR3 is built from 16 residues. V shed 1 base and J shed 5 bases, with 17 bases lying between them. CDR3 residues: CASSLGGQPFRETQYF. The CDR3 DNA is TGTGCCAGCAGCTTAGGTGGACAACCTTTTCGGGAGACCCAGTACTTC.

This clonotype was observed a few times. The chain is built from TRBV20-1 and TRBJ2-1, with unresolved D. The CDR3 runs to 14 residues. The germline V gene encodes CDR1 DFQATT and CDR2 SNEGSKA (reference sequence). Trimming removed 3 bases at V and 2 bases at J, with 11 bases between. CDR3 nucleotide sequence: TGCAGTGCTAGTGTGGGCAGAGCCTACAATGAGCAGTTCTTC. Encoded protein: CSASVGRAYNEQFF.

The sample holds many counts of this clonotype. The chain couples TRBV7-2 to TRBJ1-1; possible D gene TRBD1, 5 bases. This CDR3 is 13 amino acids long. Germline V lookup: CDR1 SGHTA, CDR2 FQGNSA. The V gene lost 6 bases and the J gene lost 5 bases, with 13 bases spanning the gap. CDR3 in DNA: TGTGCCAGCAGGGCAGGGTGGGGAACTGAAGCTTTCTTT. Translated, it gives CASRAGWGTEAFF.